Listed here are 21 T cell receptor beta chains from one sample, sequenced in a study of memory CD4+ T cells and cytomegalovirus serostatus. TCRdb's table, derived via immunoSEQ multiplex PCR, lists solely in-frame clones and lacks some. This repertoire shows about 25,000 clones, about 80% found once; its top ten account for over 0.6%. The sort gate was single viable CD3+CD4+CD8-CD45RO+ cells for memory CD4+ T cells. The sequenced sample was memory CD4+ T cells from blood. The origin of the receptors is an adult in good health and CMV-seronegative.

J is TRBJ1-1 and V is TRBV14, with D possibly matching TRBD1 (5 bases). V dropped 3 bases and J dropped 12 bases, with 14 bases sitting between them. The CDR3 has 12 residues. CDR1 SGHDN and CDR2 FVKESK come from the germline V gene. This chain's CDR3 is CASSHGRERTFF. CDR3 DNA sequence: TGTGCCAGCAGCCACGGCAGGGAAAGGACTTTCTTT.

The gene calls are TRBV5-1 and TRBJ1-5, with 7 positions matching TRBD1. This CDR3 is 15 amino acids long. With V trimmed by 4 bases and J by 2 bases, 6 bases remained unmatched. CDR1 is SGHRS, CDR2 YFSETQ, per germline. CDR3 nucleotides: TGCGCCAGCAGCCCGGGACAGTCTCGCAATCAGCCCCAGCATTTT. As protein: CASSPGQSRNQPQHF.

The chain is built from TRBV7-2 and TRBJ2-1; 8 bases align to TRBD2. The germline gives CDR1 SGHTA, CDR2 FQGNSA. With 4 bases clipped from V and 8 bases from J, the junction kept 13 bases outside the gene matches. CDR3 length: 16 amino acids. The CDR3 nucleotides are TGTGCCAGCAGCTCCTCCGGGACTAGGTTTAGCTATGAGCAGTTCTTC. Translating it yields CASSSSGTRFSYEQFF.

V and J are TRBV5-4 and TRBJ2-3; D is possibly TRBD2 (6 bases). Trimming shortened V by 1 base and J by 2 bases, and 11 bases separated the two germline ends. CDR1 and CDR2 from the germline V gene are SGHNT and YYREEE (reference sequence). The CDR3 sequence is 15 residues long. This CDR3 reads CASSLKAGFTDTQYF. The CDR3 DNA is TGTGCCAGCAGCTTGAAGGCGGGGTTCACAGATACGCAGTATTTT.

Only a few counts were recorded for this clone. This rearrangement joins TRBV18 to TRBJ2-6; the match to TRBD1 covers 7 bases. Looked up from germline, CDR1 is KGHSH and CDR2 is LQKENI. V shed 4 bases and J 0 bases; nucleotides not matched to a gene: 6. There are 17 residues in the CDR3. This chain's CDR3 is CASSRQGLPSGANVLTF. For the CDR3, the DNA is TGTGCCAGCTCACGACAGGGCCTACCCTCTGGGGCCAACGTCCTGACTTTC.

This rearrangement joins TRBV11-2 to TRBJ2-3; 9 nucleotides match TRBD1. The V and J ends lost 4 bases and 3 bases, in that order; junction bases with no gene match: 5. Germline CDR1 is SGHAT and CDR2 is FQNNGV. There are 15 residues in the CDR3. This chain's CDR3 is CASSSDRGDTDTQYF. CDR3 coding DNA: TGTGCCAGCAGCTCCGACAGGGGGGATACAGATACGCAGTATTTT.

This clone was found once. The rearrangement links TRBV11-1 to TRBJ1-4; D is perhaps TRBD1 (6 bases). The ends were cut back, 6 bases at V and 5 bases at J, with 16 bases in the middle. Germline-derived CDR1 and CDR2 are SGHAT and FQDESV (reference sequence). The CDR3 totals 15 residues. In DNA form, the CDR3 reads TGTGCCAGCAGTTACAGGGCGACGCCGAATGAAAAACTGTTTTTT. This encodes CASSYRATPNEKLFF.

V gene TRBV5-8 combines with J gene TRBJ2-3; D may be TRBD2 (6 bases). The length of the CDR3 is 14 residues. Germline values: CDR1 SGHTS, CDR2 YDEGEE. Trimming left V 5 bases short and J 1 base short, with 11 bases between. The CDR3 sequence is CASRVGGGTDTQYF. The DNA for the CDR3 is TGTGCCAGCAGGGTGGGCGGGGGCACAGATACGCAGTATTTT.

The chain links TRBV7-2 to TRBJ2-3, with 12 bases identical to TRBD2. V shed 4 bases and J 1 base; nucleotides not matched to a gene: 3. CDR1 and CDR2 from the germline V gene are SGHTA and FQGNSA. The CDR3 extends over 16 amino acids. The DNA for the CDR3 is TGTGCCAGCAGCTCCAGACTAGCGGGGGGCACAGATACGCAGTATTTT. Its translation: CASSSRLAGGTDTQYF.

This chain links TRBV5-6 with TRBJ1-6; possibly TRBD1 for D (5 bases). The CDR3 spans 15 residues. Germline assignment: CDR1 SGHDT and CDR2 YYEEEE. V dropped 3 bases and J dropped 9 bases, with 16 bases sitting between them. Here the CDR3 reads CASSSTGTAPSPLHF. CDR3 nucleotide sequence: TGTGCCAGCAGCTCTACCGGGACTGCCCCTTCACCCCTCCACTTT.

The gene calls are TRBV6-1 and TRBJ1-1, with D perhaps TRBD1 (6 bases). CDR3 length: 15 amino acids. CDR1 and CDR2 from the germline V gene are MNHNS and SASEGT. Trimming removed 0 bases from V and 0 bases from J, with 8 bases in between. CDR3: CASSEAGQLNTEAFF. Written as DNA, the CDR3 is TGTGCCAGCAGTGAAGCCGGACAGCTGAACACTGAAGCTTTCTTT.

As DNA, the CDR3 is TGTGCCAGCAGTGCGTTACAGGCTAACTATGGCTACACCTTC. This sequence encodes CASSALQANYGYTF. The chain joins TRBV2 to TRBJ1-2, with a tentative D call TRBD1 (5 bases). V was clipped by 4 bases and J by 0 bases, with 9 bases between them. Germline V gene lookup returns CDR1 SNHLY and CDR2 FYNNEI. There are 14 residues in the CDR3.

V and J are TRBV7-8 and TRBJ2-7, with 9 bases identical to TRBD1. The trim removed 5 bases at V and 2 bases at J, leaving 7 bases unmatched. Germline-derived CDR1 and CDR2 are SGHVS and FQNEAQ. The CDR3 extends over 15 amino acids. This CDR3 is CASSPQGALTYEQYF. CDR3 nucleotides: TGTGCCAGCAGCCCACAGGGGGCACTAACCTACGAGCAGTACTTC.

This clone appeared a few times. This chain links TRBV4-1 with TRBJ1-1; D unclear. Trimming took 0 bases from V and 8 from J, leaving 10 bases between them. CDR3 length: 13 amino acids. Germline V lookup: CDR1 MGHRA, CDR2 YSYEKL. The CDR3 DNA reads TGCGCCAGCAGCCAAGACTGGAGGCGGGAAGCTTTCTTT. It encodes CASSQDWRREAFF.

This chain uses TRBV7-9 with TRBJ2-3, with unresolved D. This CDR3 spans 13 amino acids. Germline values: CDR1 SEHNR, CDR2 FQNEAQ (reference sequence). Trimming pared 7 bases from V and 4 bases from J, leaving 12 bases between. For the CDR3, the DNA is TGTGCCAGCACCGACCATGGCGCAGATACGCAGTATTTT. Its translation: CASTDHGADTQYF.

The CDR3 DNA sequence: TGTGCCAGCTCACCAACAGGGGGTGTATACACTGAAGCTTTCTTT. Amino acid sequence: CASSPTGGVYTEAFF. V is TRBV18 and J is TRBJ1-1; 8 nucleotides match TRBD1. In germline, CDR1 is KGHSH, CDR2 LQKENI. V lost 2 bases to trimming and J lost 3 bases; unmatched junction nucleotides: 5. This CDR3 region has 15 residues.

The sample holds a few counts of this clone. The chain recombines TRBV2 with TRBJ1-1, with unresolved D. Germline CDR1 and CDR2: SNHLY and FYNNEI. The V gene lost 3 bases and the J gene lost 8 bases, with 4 bases spanning the gap. The CDR3 is made up of 10 amino acids. DNA for the CDR3: TGTGCCAGCAGTGAGGCCGAAGCTTTCTTT. Amino acid sequence: CASSEAEAFF.

The rearrangement links TRBV15 to TRBJ2-3; no firm D call. Germline V gives CDR1 LNHNV, CDR2 YYDKDF (reference sequence). V lost 1 base, J lost 8 bases, and 7 bases lay in between. This CDR3 is 12 amino acids long. The CDR3 spells CATSRVTPTQYF. CDR3 bases: TGTGCCACCAGCAGAGTAACTCCTACGCAGTATTTT.

CDR3 amino acids: CASRGPGDTIYF. CDR3 nucleotide sequence: TGTGCCAGCAGGGGACCAGGGGACACCATATATTTT. The chain couples TRBV2 to TRBJ1-3; perhaps TRBD1 as D (6 bases). CDR1 and CDR2 from the germline V gene are SNHLY and FYNNEI. The CDR3 has 12 residues. The ends were cut back, 6 bases at V and 8 bases at J, with 11 bases in the middle.

A single count supports this clone. The V and J genes are TRBV7-9 and TRBJ2-2; TRBD1 agrees at 7 bases. V shed 5 bases, J shed 2 bases, and the junction held 5 bases outside the gene matches. CDR1 SEHNR and CDR2 FQNEAQ come from the germline V gene (reference sequence). This CDR3 is built from 15 residues. The CDR3 DNA reads as TGTGCCAGCAGCCTCAGACAGGGAAACACCGGGGAGCTGTTTTTT. Protein: CASSLRQGNTGELFF.

This chain connects TRBV6-5 to TRBJ2-7, with TRBD1 matching 9 bases. V lost 8 bases and J lost 4; bases outside the gene matches: 9. Germline values: CDR1 MNHEY, CDR2 SVGAGI. This CDR3 has 14 residues. The CDR3 loop is CASRRAGQGYEQYF. The DNA for the CDR3 is TGTGCCAGCCGCCGGGCCGGACAGGGGTACGAGCAGTACTTC.